These 18 T cell receptor beta chains were sequenced from one sample in a study of cytomegalovirus exposure and HLA in healthy donors. The PCR ran on 60 Vbeta and 13 Jbeta primers. Assay: immunoSEQ multiplex PCR; the TCRdb copy retains only in-frame clones and omits some. The repertoire holds roughly 120,000 clones, with approximately 74% as singletons. The sequenced sample was PBMCs. The source is a man aged 40-50 years in good health and CMV-seropositive.

The V gene is TRBV5-4, the J gene TRBJ1-1; TRBD1 aligns across 8 bases. The CDR3 extends over 15 amino acids. Germline V CDR1 and CDR2: SGHNT, YYREEE (reference sequence). V lost 4 bases to trimming and J lost 4 bases; unmatched junction nucleotides: 9. CDR3 in amino acids: CASSRPTGDPTEAFF. Here the CDR3 DNA reads TGTGCCAGCAGCAGACCGACAGGGGATCCCACTGAAGCTTTCTTT.

V is TRBV10-3 and J is TRBJ2-5, with 7 bases identical to TRBD2. CDR3 length equals 16 residues. Germline lookup yields CDR1 ENHRY and CDR2 SYGVKD. The J segment lost 2 bases and the V segment lost 10 bases, leaving 16 bases of the junction unmatched. The CDR3 DNA sequence: TGTGCCAGGACGAAGGAGGGAGGGACTCTTCAAGAGACCCAGTACTTC. It encodes CARTKEGGTLQETQYF.

The chain couples TRBV28 to TRBJ1-1; weak D call: TRBD1 (5 bases). This CDR3 has 14 amino acids. The V end lost 5 bases, the J end lost 1 base, and 11 bases lay between the germline ends. The germline V gene encodes CDR1 MDHEN and CDR2 SYDVKM. The CDR3 loop reads CASSVGTANTEAFF. In DNA form, the CDR3 reads TGTGCCAGCAGTGTTGGGACTGCGAACACTGAAGCTTTCTTT.

This chain connects TRBV19 to TRBJ1-2; D not certain. Germline loops: CDR1 LNHDA, CDR2 SQIVND (reference sequence). V was cut by 1 base and J by 8 bases, with 11 bases left in between. The CDR3 extends over 13 amino acids. The CDR3 reads CASSIVPERGYTF. The CDR3 nucleotides read TGTGCCAGTAGTATAGTCCCGGAGAGAGGCTACACCTTC.

The chain is built from TRBV15 and TRBJ2-7; tentatively, D is TRBD1 (5 bases). CDR1 is LNHNV, CDR2 YYDKDF, per germline (reference sequence). The CDR3 sequence is 15 residues long. Trimming stripped 0 bases from V and 2 bases from J, with 11 bases between. The CDR3 DNA reads TGTGCCACCAGCAGAGAACAGGCCTTACCCTACGAGCAGTACTTC. It codes for CATSREQALPYEQYF. The full variable domain, rest sourced from reference TRBV15 and TRBJ2-7, is DAMVIQNPRYQVTQFGKPVTLSCSQTLNHNVMYWYQQKSSQAPKLLFHYYDKDFNNEADTPDNFQSRRPNTSFCFLDIRSPGLGDTAMYLCATSREQALPYEQYFGPGTRLTVT.

The chain carries TRBV2 and TRBJ1-6; 8 bases map to TRBD1. Germline V CDR1 and CDR2: SNHLY, FYNNEI. The CDR3 consists of 18 residues. With 1 base clipped from V and 8 bases from J, the junction kept 13 bases outside the gene matches. DNA of the CDR3: TGTGCCAGCAGTGAAGTCAGGACAGGGATTGGGGGGGATTCACCCCTCCACTTT. As protein: CASSEVRTGIGGDSPLHF.

This chain uses TRBV13 with TRBJ2-1, with 13 positions matching TRBD2. V trimming: 0 bases; J trimming: 7 bases; junction bases outside the gene matches: 9. CDR1 is PRHDT, CDR2 FYEKMQ, per germline (reference sequence). This CDR3 comprises 18 residues. The CDR3 region is CASSLGPILAGGWNEQFF. As DNA, the CDR3 is TGTGCCAGCAGCTTAGGTCCCATACTAGCGGGAGGGTGGAATGAGCAGTTCTTC.

The chain joins TRBV19 to TRBJ1-5; 8 bases map to TRBD1. J lost 1 base, V lost 1 base, and 3 bases had no gene match. This CDR3 is built from 16 residues. The V gene's germline CDR1 is LNHDA and CDR2 SQIVND (reference sequence). Here the CDR3 reads CASSIVWTGSNQPQHF. CDR3 in DNA: TGTGCCAGTAGTATAGTTTGGACAGGGAGCAATCAGCCCCAGCATTTT. The full variable domain, in which reference TRBV19 and TRBJ1-5 provide the parts outside the CDR3, is DGGITQSPKYLFRKEGQNVTLSCEQNLNHDAMYWYRQDPGQGLRLIYYSQIVNDFQKGDIAEGYSVSREKKESFPLTVTSAQKNPTAFYLCASSIVWTGSNQPQHFGDGTRLSIL.

This chain connects TRBV30 to TRBJ1-1; no clear D. CDR3 length equals 12 residues. The V gene lost 2 bases and the J gene lost 5 bases, with 9 bases spanning the gap. Germline lookup yields CDR1 GTSNPN and CDR2 SVGIG (reference sequence). CDR3 DNA: TGTGCCTGGAGTCTGGGAGGGACTGAAGCTTTCTTT. This encodes CAWSLGGTEAFF.

CDR3: CASSLGQGDFF. CDR3 DNA sequence: TGTGCCAGCAGCTTAGGACAGGGGGATTTCTTT. V and J are TRBV5-6 and TRBJ1-1, with 10 bases lining up with TRBD1. CDR1 and CDR2 (germline): SGHDT, YYEEEE. The CDR3 length is 11 residues. The V and J ends lost 2 bases and 13 bases, in that order; junction bases with no gene match: 2.

This clone is classed as large. This sequence joins TRBV7-6 and TRBJ2-4; TRBD1 is a possible D gene (6 bases). This CDR3 has 19 amino acids. Germline V lookup: CDR1 SGHVS, CDR2 FNYEAQ. Trimming took 2 bases from V and 2 from J, leaving 22 bases between them. DNA of the CDR3: TGTGCCAGCAGCTTATTCGTTGATTTAGGGGGATCTCCCAAAAACATTCAGTACTTC. This sequence encodes CASSLFVDLGGSPKNIQYF.

The V and J genes are TRBV7-9 and TRBJ2-7, with a weak D call TRBD1 (6 bases). The CDR3 spans 12 residues. V shed 5 bases and J shed 11 bases, with 16 bases lying between them. CDR1 is SEHNR and CDR2 is FQNEAQ in the germline V gene (reference sequence). This CDR3 reads CASSPLTGFEYF. The CDR3 coding sequence is TGTGCCAGCAGCCCCCTGACAGGATTTGAGTACTTC.

Note on this clone: Other DNA sequences from this sample encode an identical CDR3 as well. The V call is TRBV5-1, the J call TRBJ1-1; 7 nucleotides align to TRBD1. V was clipped by 0 bases and J by 5 bases; unmatched bases: 4. CDR3 length: 14 residues. Germline CDR1 and CDR2: SGHRS and YFSETQ. The CDR3 loop is CASSLGQGGTEAFF. In nucleotides, the CDR3 is TGCGCCAGCAGCTTGGGACAGGGTGGTACTGAAGCTTTCTTT.

The V and J genes are TRBV18 and TRBJ1-2, with 8 positions matching TRBD1. CDR1 is KGHSH, CDR2 LQKENI, per germline. CDR3 length equals 15 residues. Germline trimming cut 3 bases from V and 3 bases from J; bases unmatched to any gene: 6. The CDR3 protein is CASSPSDRGYYGYTF. The CDR3 nucleotides are TGTGCCAGCTCACCCTCCGACAGGGGTTACTATGGCTACACCTTC.

The J gene is TRBJ1-1, the V gene TRBV6-1, with no clear D. Per the germline V gene, CDR1 is MNHNS and CDR2 is SASEGT. Trimming took off 8 bases at V and 3 bases at J, with 4 bases between the two ends. The CDR3 is 10 residues long. This chain's CDR3 is CASLDTEAFF. DNA for the CDR3: TGTGCCAGCCTCGACACTGAAGCTTTCTTT.

The count of this clone is one. J is TRBJ1-3 and V is TRBV30; possibly TRBD1 for D (5 bases). In germline, CDR1 is GTSNPN, CDR2 SVGIG (reference sequence). Trimming took 4 bases from V and 3 from J, leaving 16 bases between them. The CDR3 is 15 amino acids. The CDR3: CAWMGLGLRGNTIYF. The CDR3 DNA reads TGTGCCTGGATGGGCCTGGGACTCCGTGGAAACACCATATATTTT.

This clone was found once. V and J are TRBV28 and TRBJ1-2; 9 positions agree with TRBD1. The V gene's germline CDR1 is MDHEN and CDR2 SYDVKM. This CDR3 spans 16 amino acids. Unmatched junction bases numbered 16, after V lost 6 bases and J lost 8 bases. The CDR3 loop is CASSKNSGTGKLGYTF. CDR3 coding DNA: TGTGCCAGCAGCAAAAATTCCGGGACAGGGAAGTTAGGCTACACCTTC.

This clone was seen more than once but under ten times. The J gene is TRBJ2-2, the V gene TRBV6-5, with D possibly TRBD2 on 6 matching bases. Looked up from germline, CDR1 is MNHEY and CDR2 is SVGAGI. This CDR3 spans 16 amino acids. Trimming cost V 4 bases and J 1 base, with 13 bases left between them. CDR3 nucleotide sequence: TGTGCCAGCAGTTCTACGGGACTTCAGAACACCGGGGAGCTGTTTTTT. As protein: CASSSTGLQNTGELFF.